Shown below are 20 T cell receptor beta chains from a single sample sequenced in a study of T cells in Graves' hyperthyroidism and ophthalmopathy. The TCR beta CDR3 regions underwent amplification using RNA transcripts as the source. The primer set for the first-round RT-PCR of the TCR CDR3 was HTBI. In TCRdb, the multiplex PCR reads were re-called with MiXCR into one record per CDR3 protein. The data show approximately 690,000 distinct CDR3 sequences, roughly 15% seen once. The specimen was blood. These receptors came from a woman aged 45 to 65 with Graves' ophthalmopathy.

This clonotype has ten or more counts. V is TRBV2 and J is TRBJ2-1; 10 bases are shared with TRBD2. The CDR3 length is 19 residues. Germline CDR1 and CDR2: SNHLY and FYNNEI. V gave up 4 bases and J gave up 0 bases; unmatched junction bases: 12. CDR3 DNA sequence: TGTGCCAGCAGTGTGAGCGGGAGGGCCGATGTTAGCTCCTACAATGAGCAGTTCTTC. It specifies CASSVSGRADVSSYNEQFF.

The count of this clonotype is one. J is TRBJ1-5 and V is TRBV15, with TRBD1 as a possible D gene (5 bases). Between the trimmed V and J ends, which lost 5 bases and 5 bases, there was a span of 22 bases. Germline loops: CDR1 LNHNV, CDR2 YYDKDF (reference sequence). The CDR3 covers 17 residues. This CDR3 reads CATSSRGTQKEDQPQHF. The CDR3 DNA reads as TGTGCCACCAGCTCCCGAGGGACGCAGAAGGAGGATCAGCCCCAGCATTTT.

There are a few counts of this clonotype. In DNA, the CDR3 is TGCAGCGGTCGCAGGGTATTGAACACTGAAGCTTTCTTT. Encoded protein: CSGRRVLNTEAFF. V is TRBV29-1 and J is TRBJ1-1; weak D call: TRBD1 (5 bases). Looked up from germline, CDR1 is SQVTM and CDR2 is ANQGSEA. The CDR3 sequence is 13 residues long. V shed 7 bases and J shed 0 bases, with 12 bases lying between them.

This clonotype was observed many times. This sequence joins TRBV15 and TRBJ2-1; 11 positions match TRBD2. Losses at the gene ends were 6 bases for V and 10 bases for J; bases not matched to a gene: 8. The CDR3 runs 14 residues. The germline CDR1 and CDR2 sequences are LNHNV and YYDKDF (reference sequence). The CDR3 nucleotides are TGTGCCACCAGGATTAGCGGGAGGGCAGGAGAGCAGTTCTTC. This encodes CATRISGRAGEQFF.

This clonotype has at least ten counts. The V call is TRBV7-2, the J call TRBJ1-1; D gene ambiguous. CDR1 is SGHTA, CDR2 FQGNSA, per germline. The CDR3 is 13 residues long. Trimming removed 3 bases from V and 3 bases from J, with 8 bases in between. Written as DNA, the CDR3 is TGTGCCAGCAGCTTTCGGGGATACACTGAAGCTTTCTTT. This translates into CASSFRGYTEAFF.

This clonotype came up many times. The rearrangement uses TRBV18 and TRBJ1-2, with D tentatively TRBD1 (5 bases). CDR1 is KGHSH and CDR2 is LQKENI in the germline V gene. The CDR3 runs to 13 residues. Deletions cut 2 bases from V and 4 bases from J, with 8 bases between. In nucleotides, the CDR3 is TGTGCCAGCTCACCAAGCGGGGCCTATGGCTACACCTTC. Amino acids: CASSPSGAYGYTF. Full variable domain (outside the CDR3, taken from reference TRBV18 and TRBJ1-2): NAGVMQNPRHLVRRRGQEARLRCSPMKGHSHVYWYRQLPEEGLKFMVYLQKENIIDESGMPKERFSAEFPKEGPSILRIQQVVRGDSAAYFCASSPSGAYGYTFGSGTRLTVV.

The V gene is TRBV2, the J gene TRBJ2-1; perhaps TRBD2 as D (5 bases). Trimming pared 2 bases from V and 5 bases from J, leaving 10 bases between. In germline, CDR1 is SNHLY, CDR2 FYNNEI. The CDR3 has 14 residues. DNA of the CDR3: TGTGCCAGCAGTGAAAGGAGGATTGACAATGAGCAGTTCTTC. Translation: CASSERRIDNEQFF.

The rearrangement links TRBV28 to TRBJ1-1; 8 positions agree with TRBD1. V gave up 5 bases and J gave up 1 base; unmatched junction bases: 6. Looked up from germline, CDR1 is MDHEN and CDR2 is SYDVKM. The CDR3 totals 15 residues. The CDR3 reads CASSQPGTGNTEAFF. The CDR3 coding sequence is TGTGCCAGCAGTCAGCCCGGGACAGGGAACACTGAAGCTTTCTTT.

At least ten counts were recorded for this clonotype. The rearrangement joins TRBV5-1 to TRBJ2-7, with 7 bases fitting TRBD1. This CDR3 contains 13 residues. Germline V gene data show CDR1 as SGHRS and CDR2 as YFSETQ. J gave up 2 bases and V 4 bases, and 3 bases lay outside the gene matches. The chain's CDR3 is CASSQRGPYEQYF. In DNA, the CDR3 is TGCGCCAGCAGCCAGAGGGGGCCCTACGAGCAGTACTTC. Full variable domain (outside the CDR3, taken from reference TRBV5-1 and TRBJ2-7): KAGVTQTPRYLIKTRGQQVTLSCSPISGHRSVSWYQQTPGQGLQFLFEYFSETQRNKGNFPGRFSGRQFSNSRSEMNVSTLELGDSALYLCASSQRGPYEQYFGPGTRLTVT.

This clonotype was detected many times. The chain combines TRBV7-8 with TRBJ2-1; D is possibly TRBD2 (5 bases). The germline V and J ends were trimmed by 1 base and 1 base, with 14 bases remaining between them. This CDR3 is 17 amino acids long. CDR1 and CDR2 from the germline V gene are SGHVS and FQNEAQ. The CDR3 DNA follows: TGTGCCAGCAGCTTAGTACCAGGAGGACTTTCCTACAATGAGCAGTTCTTC. It translates to CASSLVPGGLSYNEQFF.

This clonotype came up many times. The chain is built from TRBV11-3 and TRBJ2-7; 7 nucleotides agree with TRBD2. V dropped 0 bases and J dropped 0; count of bases not matched to a gene: 2. The CDR3 length is 15 residues. Germline loops: CDR1 SGHNT, CDR2 YENEEA. Here the CDR3 reads CASSLEAGISYEQYF. Written as DNA, the CDR3 is TGTGCCAGCAGCTTAGAAGCGGGAATCTCCTACGAGCAGTACTTC.

This clonotype appeared many times. The chain is built from TRBV7-8 and TRBJ1-6; TRBD1 aligns across 8 bases. This CDR3 contains 15 residues. With 1 base clipped from V and 7 bases from J, the junction kept 3 bases outside the gene matches. Germline V gene lookup returns CDR1 SGHVS and CDR2 FQNEAQ. CDR3 in DNA: TGTGCCAGCAGCTTAGGGGGGACAGGCAATTCACCCCTCCACTTT. Translated, it gives CASSLGGTGNSPLHF. Full variable domain (remainder filled in from reference TRBV7-8 and TRBJ1-6): GAGVSQSPRYKVAKRGQDVALRCDPISGHVSLFWYQQALGQGPEFLTYFQNEAQLDKSGLPSDRFFAERPEGSVSTLKIQRTQQEDSAVYLCASSLGGTGNSPLHFGNGTRLTVT.

This clonotype showed up many times. The rearrangement links TRBV2 to TRBJ2-2, with TRBD2 identical over 9 bases. The CDR3 is 16 amino acids. The germline V gene has CDR1 SNHLY and CDR2 FYNNEI. The junction had 6 bases not matched to a gene; V was cut back by 4 bases and J by 3 bases. CDR3 amino acids: CASSGAGGLYTGELFF. DNA of the CDR3: TGTGCCAGCAGTGGTGCGGGAGGGCTGTACACCGGGGAGCTGTTTTTT.

This chain uses TRBV20-1 with TRBJ2-5; D call uncertain. V lost 0 bases and J 2 bases, leaving 13 bases between the germline ends. The CDR3 is 15 residues long. CDR1 is DFQATT, CDR2 SNEGSKA, per germline (reference sequence). The CDR3 DNA sequence: TGCAGTGCTAGAGATAGTGTTTGGGGACAAGAGACCCAGTACTTC. Protein sequence: CSARDSVWGQETQYF.

This clonotype was observed a handful of times. CDR3 nucleotides: TGCGCCAGCAGCGCGGAACAGGGATCTCTCTCCTACAATGAGCAGTTCTTC. It specifies CASSAEQGSLSYNEQFF. The chain combines TRBV5-1 with TRBJ2-1, with D possibly being TRBD1 (6 bases). Trimming stripped 4 bases from V and 0 bases from J, with 17 bases between. CDR3 length: 17 residues. Germline loops: CDR1 SGHRS, CDR2 YFSETQ.

The chain has TRBV20-1 and TRBJ2-7; D might be TRBD1 or TRBD2, each matching 5 bases. V was trimmed by 4 bases and J by 2 bases, leaving 12 bases between them. CDR1 is DFQATT and CDR2 is SNEGSKA in the germline V gene (reference sequence). This CDR3 spans 13 amino acids. CDR3 residues: CSATPGATYEQYF. As DNA, the CDR3 is TGCAGTGCTACCCCCGGGGCCACCTACGAGCAGTACTTC.

V gene TRBV20-1 combines with J gene TRBJ2-7; D remains ambiguous. V shed 2 bases and J shed 3 bases, with 11 bases lying between them. The germline V gene encodes CDR1 DFQATT and CDR2 SNEGSKA (reference sequence). This CDR3 spans 13 amino acids. CDR3 amino acids: CSARIPESYEQYF. The CDR3 DNA is TGCAGTGCTAGAATCCCTGAAAGCTACGAGCAGTACTTC.

As to this clonotype: Possible read error: a much larger clone is one base away. The chain is built from TRBV10-3 and TRBJ2-1, with D perhaps TRBD2 (8 bases). The J call is in doubt because the DNA end fits TRBJ2-7 better. The CDR3 is made up of 16 amino acids. Germline CDR1 ENHRY, CDR2 SYGVKD. The CDR3 loop is CAISGTGGGSYNEQYF. In DNA form, the CDR3 reads TGTGCCATCAGTGGTACGGGAGGGGGCTCCTACAATGAGCAGTACTTC.

This clonotype was seen more than once but under ten times. This chain connects TRBV12-3 or TRBV12-4 to TRBJ2-1; D unclear. The CDR3 consists of 11 residues. V was trimmed by 8 bases and J by 5 bases, leaving 7 bases between them. CDR3 loop: CASGLNNEQFF. In DNA, the CDR3 is TGTGCCAGCGGGCTAAACAATGAGCAGTTCTTC.

In this sample, this clonotype turned up many times. The chain couples TRBV11-2 to TRBJ2-5; 9 bases line up with TRBD2. Germline CDR1 and CDR2: SGHAT and FQNNGV. The V segment lost 10 bases and the J segment 5 bases; nucleotides outside the gene matches: 11. The CDR3 loop spans 14 amino acids. This CDR3 reads CAIRPLAGHETQYF. CDR3 in DNA: TGTGCCATACGCCCACTAGCGGGCCACGAGACCCAGTACTTC.